This T cell receptor (beta chain) was identified in a study of shared clonotypes between healthy human individuals. About the research overall: In total, the donors were two women and a few men aged 18 to 49. A donor's plate count was three for CD4 naive and three for CD4 memory; CD8 naive had two and CD8 memory one. Study-level findings and limits: Despite large depth, sorted-subset datasets appeared incompletely sequenced.

The length of the CDR3 is 13 residues. The germline gives CDR1 SNHLY, CDR2 FYNNEI. The V end lost 3 bases, the J end lost 4 bases, and 7 bases lay between the germline ends. Method: immunoSEQ multiplex PCR; TCRdb's copy keeps in-frame clones and lacks some. The table shows 330,000 or so clones, with roughly 70% occurring only once. This clone was found a few times. The antigen remains unidentified. The source material was memory CD4+ T cells sorted from blood. The sample's subset: CD45RA-negative fraction. The chain recombines TRBV2 with TRBJ1-5; D is undetermined. The sequence was obtained from a man aged 25 to 40 in good health. CDR3 coding DNA: TGTGCCAGCAGTGAGACGAGGAATCAGCCCCAGCATTTT. Its protein product is CASSETRNQPQHF.